The 10 T cell receptor beta chains below were found in one sample sequenced in a study of PD-1 blockade in classical Hodgkin lymphoma. Each of the patients experienced relapse following autologous stem cell transplantation, and their brentuximab vedotin exposure differed. Clones were read by immunoSEQ multiplex PCR, and TCRdb kept only the in-frame ones, dropping some. This table has 22,000 or so clones, 75% to 85% appearing once. Specimen: peripheral blood mononuclear cells (PBMCs), collected before the second cycle of nivolumab. The receptor source for this set is a human donor with classical Hodgkin lymphoma.

The chain has TRBV25-1 and TRBJ1-3; D gene unclear. Deletions cut 6 bases from V and 8 bases from J, with 8 bases between. Germline V gives CDR1 MGHDK, CDR2 SYGVNS. The CDR3 is 11 amino acids. DNA of the CDR3: TGTGCCAGCAGGCGAGAGGACACCATATATTTT. Amino acids: CASRREDTIYF.

The gene calls are TRBV30 and TRBJ1-6; tentatively, D is TRBD1 (5 bases). V lost 2 bases to trimming and J lost 0 bases, with 14 bases between them. This CDR3 is 17 amino acids long. Germline lookup yields CDR1 GTSNPN and CDR2 SVGIG (reference sequence). CDR3 coding DNA: TGTGCCTGGAGTTTGGGACTCCCTAGCTCCTATAATTCACCCCTCCACTTT. Amino acid sequence: CAWSLGLPSSYNSPLHF.

The chain links TRBV11-2 to TRBJ1-1; D gene ambiguous. The CDR3 has 15 residues. V lost 3 bases, J lost 3 bases, and 14 bases lay in between. The germline gives CDR1 SGHAT, CDR2 FQNNGV. The CDR3 nucleotides are TGTGCCAGCAGCTTGTACCTCCAGCGGGACACTGAAGCTTTCTTT. Translation gives CASSLYLQRDTEAFF.

This chain joins TRBV5-1 and TRBJ2-5, with 9 bases identical to TRBD1. V gave up 4 bases and J gave up 5 bases; unmatched junction bases: 6. The CDR3 runs 14 residues. Germline assignment: CDR1 SGHRS and CDR2 YFSETQ. CDR3 protein: CASSLGQGEETQYF. As DNA, the CDR3 is TGCGCCAGCAGCCTGGGACAGGGTGAGGAGACCCAGTACTTC.

The rearrangement uses TRBV14 and TRBJ2-2, with TRBD1 as a possible D gene (7 bases). V was cut by 4 bases and J by 0 bases, with 15 bases left in between. This CDR3 comprises 17 residues. The V gene's germline CDR1 is SGHDN and CDR2 FVKESK. CDR3 nucleotide sequence: TGTGCCAGCAGCCTGATAGGGGGCGGGGCGAACACCGGGGAGCTGTTTTTT. It yields the protein CASSLIGGGANTGELFF.

V and J are TRBV6-6 and TRBJ2-7, with TRBD2 as a possible D gene (6 bases). The CDR3 spans 15 residues. Trimming shortened V by 0 bases and J by 3 bases, and 12 bases separated the two germline ends. Germline V gene data show CDR1 as MNHNY and CDR2 as SVGAGI (reference sequence). The CDR3 is CASSYSPGGIYEQYF. The CDR3 DNA is TGTGCCAGCAGTTACTCCCCGGGCGGGATCTACGAGCAGTACTTC.

This CDR3 is CASSAPPGQHF. The CDR3 DNA follows: TGTGCCAGCAGTGCCCCCCCGGGCCAGCATTTT. The chain couples TRBV6-6 to TRBJ1-5; D remains ambiguous. The germline V and J ends were trimmed by 5 bases and 12 bases, with 11 bases remaining between them. The CDR3 extends over 11 amino acids. From germline, CDR1 is MNHNY and CDR2 SVGAGI (reference sequence).

This clone is medium-sized within its sample. The sample has other DNA sequences that encode this CDR3 too. The chain carries TRBV7-6 and TRBJ2-7, with 7 bases matching TRBD1. V was pared by 2 bases and J by 0 bases, with 4 bases of the junction left unmatched. The CDR3 runs to 15 residues. The germline V gene has CDR1 SGHVS and CDR2 FNYEAQ. In DNA form, the CDR3 reads TGTGCCAGCAGCTTACCTAGGGGGCCCTCCTACGAGCAGTACTTC. This gives the protein CASSLPRGPSYEQYF.

This clone was detected only once. V usage is TRBV10-3 and J usage is TRBJ2-1; TRBD2 matches 7 bases. The CDR3 runs to 14 residues. Germline values: CDR1 ENHRY, CDR2 SYGVKD. V shed 7 bases and J 6 bases; nucleotides not matched to a gene: 9. CDR3 sequence: CAITSGGKGNEQFF. CDR3 nucleotide sequence: TGTGCCATCACATCGGGGGGAAAAGGCAATGAGCAGTTCTTC.

This clone was observed a handful of times. The chain carries TRBV11-3 and TRBJ1-3; D is uncertain. This CDR3 has 16 residues. In germline, CDR1 is SGHNT, CDR2 YENEEA. Trimming shortened V by 6 bases and J by 2 bases, and 17 bases separated the two germline ends. The CDR3 DNA reads as TGTGCCAGCAGTTTCCGAATATGGTCTCCTGGAAACACCATATATTTT. This gives the protein CASSFRIWSPGNTIYF. Full variable domain (rest looked up from reference TRBV11-3 and TRBJ1-3): EAGVVQSPRYKIIEKKQPVAFWCNPISGHNTLYWYLQNLGQGPELLIRYENEEAVDDSQLPKDRFSAERLKGVDSTLKIQPAELGDSAVYLCASSFRIWSPGNTIYFGEGSWLTVV.